The clone carrying this T cell receptor (beta chain) came up once. Germline assignment: CDR1 GTSNPN and CDR2 SVGIG (reference sequence). CDR3 length: 15 amino acids. Trimming took 7 bases from V and 2 from J; bases not matched to a gene: 13. The authors' processing: From reference gene primer amplification, estimates of nucleated cell counts were derived. Method: immunoSEQ multiplex PCR; TCRdb's copy keeps in-frame clones and lacks some. V, J and clone size were drawn from that table, and D and trimming were deduced from the DNA. The profile shows 95,000 to 150,000 clones, 82% of them singletons. This entry comes from a study of blood T cell repertoires in COVID-19.

The chain has TRBV30 and TRBJ1-2, with TRBD1 matching over 7 bases. Sequenced sample: peripheral blood. This clonotype originated in a woman in her 70s with acute or convalescent COVID-19. CDR3 DNA: TGTGCCTTAACAACCCCGACAGGGCCGAACTATGGCTACACCTTC. Translation: CALTTPTGPNYGYTF. The entire variable domain, with the rest obtained from reference TRBV30 and TRBJ1-2, is as follows: SQTIHQWPATLVQPVGSPLSLECTVEGTSNPNLYWYRQAAGRGLQLLFYSVGIGQISSEVPQNLSASRPQDRQFILSSKKLLLSDSGFYLCALTTPTGPNYGYTFGSGTRLTVV.